This TCR beta chain was recorded in a study of T cell repertoires in cytomegalovirus infection. The study's findings and limits: Dominating the ex vivo response were HLA-C-restricted CMV-specific TCR beta clonotypes.

This clonotype was counted only a few times. Its specificity is not known. A single record per CDR3 protein comes from TCRdb applying MiXCR to the reads. The sample comprises more than 350,000 distinct CDR3 sequences, approximately 32% of which are singletons, and around 15% rests with the top ten. Germline lookup yields CDR1 LGHNA and CDR2 YNFKEQ. V lost 0 bases to trimming and J lost 4 bases, with 10 bases between them. This CDR3 spans 15 amino acids. Sample: PBMCs. The chain links TRBV4-2 to TRBJ1-5; weak D call: TRBD1 (5 bases). The source is a human donor in good health (CMV status not recorded). Some clones in this sample may be carry-over from other donors' samples. In DNA, the CDR3 is TGTGCCAGCAGCCAAGAATTAGGGGTAAATCAGCCCCAGCATTTT. It codes for CASSQELGVNQPQHF.